The T cell receptor (beta chain) described here comes from a study of T cells expressing NK-cell markers. The overall study: With respect to HCMV, seven of the eight sequenced donors were seropositive, and one was seronegative.

TCRdb reanalyzed the 5' RACE reads and collapses them to one entry per CDR3 protein, without DNA. The sample holds 500,000 to 700,000 distinct CDR3 sequences. A word on this clonotype: Its target is not known.

Regarding the study as a whole: Where several donors were concerned, these clonotypes also led the CD3+CD56-NKG2C+ fraction. HCMV specificity of the expanded NKG2C+ T cell clones was not established.

This CDR3 comprises 17 residues. The germline V gene encodes CDR1 DFQATT and CDR2 SNEGSKA (reference sequence). The chain recombines TRBV20-1 with TRBJ2-2; the D call of TRBD2 rests on TCRdb alone, since no DNA is present to check it. The source is a man aged 18 to 30 in good health. Sample: blood T cells: a sorted CD56 or NKG2C T cell subset, CD4+ or CD8+ T cells, or bulk PBMC T cells (not recorded which). The CDR3 sequence is CSARSPIGAGETGELFF.